Presented here are 14 T cell receptor beta chains from one specimen sequenced in a study of blood T cell repertoires in COVID-19. Sequencing was performed with immunoSEQ multiplex PCR; in TCRdb, only in-frame clones are kept and a portion is missing. The table records about 220,000 clones, about 88% of them present only once. Sequencing used peripheral blood. Receptors originate from a man aged 45 to 65 who had recovered from COVID-19.

The gene calls are TRBV18 and TRBJ2-4; 8 bases are a match to TRBD1. The CDR3 length is 16 residues. With V trimmed by 2 bases and J by 4 bases, 7 bases remained unmatched. The germline gives CDR1 KGHSH, CDR2 LQKENI. In DNA, the CDR3 is TGTGCCAGCTCACCAGCTAGGACAGGGTCAAAAAACATTCAGTACTTC. Protein product: CASSPARTGSKNIQYF.

The chain is built from TRBV11-2 and TRBJ2-5, with 11 bases identical to TRBD1. Trimming took 3 bases from V and 10 from J; bases not matched to a gene: 10. CDR1 is SGHAT and CDR2 is FQNNGV in the germline V gene. The CDR3 has 15 amino acids. The CDR3 nucleotides are TGTGCCAGCAGCTTCGGACAGGGGGCGACAAGGGACCAGTACTTC. It translates to CASSFGQGATRDQYF.

This rearrangement joins TRBV5-1 to TRBJ2-7; TRBD2 agrees at 16 bases. Trimming cost V 4 bases and J 10 bases; bases outside gene matches: 5. The germline gives CDR1 SGHRS, CDR2 YFSETQ. The CDR3 spans 14 residues. CDR3 residues: CASSPGTSGRAQYF. CDR3 bases: TGCGCCAGCAGCCCCGGGACTAGCGGGAGGGCCCAGTACTTC.

The sample holds a few counts of this clone. The V and J genes are TRBV30 and TRBJ2-7, with 9 bases that match TRBD2. The V segment lost 3 bases and the J segment 3 bases; nucleotides outside the gene matches: 9. The CDR3 has 15 residues. Germline CDR1 is GTSNPN and CDR2 is SVGIG (reference sequence). CDR3 amino acids: CAWRDSGSRGYEQYF. In DNA, the CDR3 is TGTGCCTGGAGAGATAGCGGGAGCAGGGGCTACGAGCAGTACTTC.

The rearrangement uses TRBV19 and TRBJ1-5, with a tentative D call TRBD1 (6 bases). Germline values: CDR1 LNHDA, CDR2 SQIVND (reference sequence). The length of the CDR3 is 16 residues. Deletions cut 2 bases from V and 0 bases from J, with 11 bases between. The chain's CDR3 is CASSIQGTYSNQPQHF. As DNA, the CDR3 is TGTGCCAGTAGTATACAGGGGACCTATAGCAATCAGCCCCAGCATTTT.

The chain links TRBV7-9 to TRBJ2-1, with 7 bases lining up with TRBD2. Germline V gene lookup returns CDR1 SEHNR and CDR2 FQNEAQ (reference sequence). The CDR3 totals 13 residues. V was clipped by 3 bases and J by 12 bases; unmatched bases: 8. CDR3 sequence: CASSFGLGLVQFF. CDR3 bases: TGTGCCAGCAGCTTCGGACTAGGATTGGTGCAGTTCTTC.

This clone was seen once. The chain links TRBV19 to TRBJ2-4; 9 bases line up with TRBD1. This CDR3 is 18 amino acids long. After removal of 3 bases from V and 3 bases from J, the junction contained 12 bases not matched to a gene. The germline gives CDR1 LNHDA, CDR2 SQIVND (reference sequence). CDR3 sequence reads: CASSISALDRGLKNIQYF. As DNA, the CDR3 is TGTGCCAGTAGTATTTCCGCCTTGGACAGGGGCCTCAAAAACATTCAGTACTTC.

The chain is built from TRBV18 and TRBJ1-5, with a tentative D call TRBD1 (5 bases). The germline V gene has CDR1 KGHSH and CDR2 LQKENI. The CDR3 is made up of 15 amino acids. With 5 bases removed from V and 1 base from J, the gap between germline ends came to 12 bases. Here the CDR3 reads CASSARDSSNQPQHF. DNA for the CDR3: TGTGCCAGCTCAGCGAGGGACTCGAGCAATCAGCCCCAGCATTTT.

This clone was seen only once. The chain uses TRBV14 and TRBJ2-7, with D possibly being TRBD1 (6 bases). Trimming took 5 bases from V and 6 from J, leaving 14 bases between them. This CDR3 comprises 13 residues. Germline V CDR1 and CDR2: SGHDN, FVKESK. The CDR3 coding sequence is TGTGCCAGCAGCTCACTCCCAGGGGTCGAGCAGTACTTC. Its translation is CASSSLPGVEQYF.

The gene calls are TRBV4-1 and TRBJ2-2, with D possibly being TRBD1 (6 bases). V lost 3 bases and J 4 bases, leaving 18 bases between the germline ends. The CDR3 is made up of 17 amino acids. CDR1 MGHRA and CDR2 YSYEKL come from the germline V gene. CDR3 region: CASSQQGQGKFTGELFF. CDR3 DNA sequence: TGCGCCAGCAGCCAGCAGGGGCAGGGGAAGTTCACCGGGGAGCTGTTTTTT.

The rearrangement uses TRBV6-5 and TRBJ2-7; TRBD1 matches 12 bases. CDR1 is MNHEY and CDR2 is SVGAGI in the germline V gene. The ends lost 0 bases at V and 3 bases at J; junction bases unmatched: 3. The CDR3 length is 16 residues. Written as DNA, the CDR3 is TGTGCCAGCAGTTACTCGGGGACAGGGGGCATCTACGAGCAGTACTTC. It translates to CASSYSGTGGIYEQYF.

The gene calls are TRBV5-6 and TRBJ2-1; TRBD1 is a possible D gene (6 bases). The germline V and J ends were trimmed by 4 bases and 13 bases, with 12 bases remaining between them. CDR1 and CDR2 (germline): SGHDT, YYEEEE. The CDR3 has 11 amino acids. The CDR3: CASSKGQTQFF. The CDR3 DNA reads TGTGCCAGCAGCAAAGGACAGACTCAGTTCTTC.

The V call is TRBV4-2, the J call TRBJ2-1; D not certain. Germline loops: CDR1 LGHNA, CDR2 YNFKEQ. The CDR3 is 15 amino acids. Trimming took off 1 base at V and 6 bases at J, with 13 bases between the two ends. The CDR3 region has the DNA TGTGCCAGCAGCCAAGGGGCTAACTCCCTCAATGAGCAGTTCTTC. Encoded protein: CASSQGANSLNEQFF.

The chain is built from TRBV4-1 and TRBJ1-5, with D possibly being TRBD1 (6 bases). Trimming stripped 0 bases from V and 3 bases from J, with 12 bases between. CDR3 length equals 16 residues. The V gene's germline CDR1 is MGHRA and CDR2 YSYEKL. This chain's CDR3 is CASSQETGGHNQPQHF. CDR3 nucleotide sequence: TGCGCCAGCAGCCAAGAGACAGGAGGACACAATCAGCCCCAGCATTTT.